This TCR beta chain comes out of a study of cytomegalovirus exposure and HLA in healthy donors. CDR3 length equals 13 residues. Germline V lookup: CDR1 SGHDT, CDR2 YYEEEE. The J segment lost 9 bases and the V segment lost 3 bases, leaving 7 bases of the junction unmatched. Vbeta (60) and Jbeta (13) primers were used in the PCR. Profiled with immunoSEQ multiplex PCR; TCRdb holds only in-frame clones, not every one. The sample contains over 85,000 clones, about 80% of which appear only once. Healthy donors of bone marrow made up the group. The sample consisted of PBMCs. The receptor's source is a man between 40 and 49 years old in good health and CMV-seronegative. V is TRBV5-6 and J is TRBJ2-7, with 9 positions matching TRBD2. The CDR3 DNA follows: TGTGCCAGCAGCTGGACTAGCGCGGGGTGGCAGTACTTC. Encoded protein: CASSWTSAGWQYF.